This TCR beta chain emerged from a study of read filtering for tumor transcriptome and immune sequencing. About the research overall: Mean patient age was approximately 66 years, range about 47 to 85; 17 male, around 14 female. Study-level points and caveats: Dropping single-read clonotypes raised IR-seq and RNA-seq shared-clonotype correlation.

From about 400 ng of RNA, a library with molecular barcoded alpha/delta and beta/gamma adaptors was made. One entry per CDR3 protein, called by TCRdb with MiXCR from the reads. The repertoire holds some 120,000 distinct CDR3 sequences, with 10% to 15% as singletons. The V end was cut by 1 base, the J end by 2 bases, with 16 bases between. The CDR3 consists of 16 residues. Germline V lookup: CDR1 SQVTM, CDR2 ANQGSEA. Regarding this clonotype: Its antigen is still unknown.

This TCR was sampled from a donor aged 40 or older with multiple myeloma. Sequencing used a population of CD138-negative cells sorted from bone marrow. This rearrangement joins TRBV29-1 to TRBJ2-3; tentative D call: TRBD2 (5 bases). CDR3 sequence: CSVEAVNGKVTDTQYF. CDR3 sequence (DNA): TGCAGCGTTGAAGCTGTGAACGGGAAGGTCACAGATACGCAGTATTTT.